This T cell receptor (beta chain) was found in a study of PD-1 blockade in mismatch repair-deficient tumors. Study as a whole: Patients had about 13 mismatch repair-deficient cancer types and were previously treated and progressing.

In regard to this clone: Its antigen is as yet unknown. The sample carries other DNA sequences with the same CDR3.

PCR or immunohistochemistry showed mismatch repair deficiency in every enrolled patient. TCR sequencing covered a few patients who responded to pembrolizumab. The V end lost 4 bases, the J end lost 4 bases, and 11 bases lay between the germline ends. The CDR3 is made up of 13 amino acids. Germline CDR1 is MNHEY and CDR2 is SMNVEV (reference sequence). Study results and limitations: After pembrolizumab, tumor-resident clones rose rapidly, then generally contracted before radiologic responses.

The method was immunoSEQ multiplex PCR; TCRdb's version includes in-frame clones alone and lacks a portion of them. Of 20,000 to 30,000 clones in the sample, roughly 84% were seen once. This receptor was taken from an adult with mismatch repair-deficient cancer. The chain has TRBV27 and TRBJ2-7; D unclear. The sample was PBMCs, taken before pembrolizumab treatment. The CDR3 DNA reads as TGTGCCAGCAGTTCGCCCCCCGGGTACGAGCAGTACTTC. Protein sequence: CASSSPPGYEQYF.